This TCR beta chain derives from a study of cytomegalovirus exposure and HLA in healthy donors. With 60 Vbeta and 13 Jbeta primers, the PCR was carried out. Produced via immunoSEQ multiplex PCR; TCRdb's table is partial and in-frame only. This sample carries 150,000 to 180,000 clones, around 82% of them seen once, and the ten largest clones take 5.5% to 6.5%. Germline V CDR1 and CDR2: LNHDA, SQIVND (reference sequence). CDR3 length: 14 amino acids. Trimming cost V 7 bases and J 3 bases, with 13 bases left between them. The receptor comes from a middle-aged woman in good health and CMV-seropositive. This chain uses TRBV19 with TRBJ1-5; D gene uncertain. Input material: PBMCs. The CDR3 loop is CASTPPGYNQPQHF. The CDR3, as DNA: TGTGCCAGTACCCCCCCAGGTTACAATCAGCCCCAGCATTTT.